Shown below are 26 T cell receptor beta chains from a single sample sequenced in a study of response to subunit inactivated influenza vaccine. TCRdb processed the RT-PCR reads anew with MiXCR; each CDR3 protein has one entry. The sample records under 550,000 distinct CDR3 sequences, approximately 7.6% being singletons. Here the sequenced sample was PBMCs from blood, taken less than 25 months after vaccination. Receptors were obtained from a man between 50 and 75 years old who received an inactivated influenza vaccine.

This chain uses TRBV27 with TRBJ2-3, with D possibly being TRBD1 (6 bases). The germline V gene has CDR1 MNHEY and CDR2 SMNVEV (reference sequence). Trimming pared 3 bases from V and 4 bases from J, leaving 14 bases between. The CDR3 is 15 amino acids. CDR3 DNA sequence: TGTGCCAGCAGTTTTGGGCAGGGGTTTCCAGATACGCAGTATTTT. Protein product: CASSFGQGFPDTQYF.

This clonotype appeared a few times. This chain connects TRBV7-9 to TRBJ2-7; no definite D call. The CDR3 runs 13 residues. The germline V gene encodes CDR1 SEHNR and CDR2 FQNEAQ (reference sequence). The germline V and J ends were trimmed by 2 bases and 5 bases, with 10 bases remaining between them. The CDR3 loop is CASSLTTKDEQYF. The CDR3 DNA is TGTGCCAGCAGCTTAACTACAAAGGACGAGCAGTACTTC.

In the case of this clonotype: Sequence at one end of the junction differs from germline and may be a read error. This CDR3 is CSARDLYGSPAGNIIYF. CDR3 DNA: TGCAGTGCTAGAGATCTTTATGGCAGTCCCGCTGGAAACATCATATATTTT. The J gene is TRBJ1-3, the V gene TRBV20-1; D is undetermined. This CDR3 region has 17 residues. Germline V gene lookup returns CDR1 DFQATT and CDR2 SNEGSKA (reference sequence).

The chain links TRBV3-1 to TRBJ2-7; TRBD2 aligns across 10 bases. The junction had 12 bases not matched to a gene; V was cut back by 0 bases and J by 7 bases. The CDR3 covers 17 residues. CDR1 is LGHDT, CDR2 YNNKEL, per germline (reference sequence). The CDR3 DNA sequence: TGTGCCAGCAGCCAAGATATCCAGCGGGAGGGCCGCTGGGAGCAGTACTTC. It is translated as CASSQDIQREGRWEQYF.

This clonotype has only a few counts. The chain links TRBV3-1 to TRBJ2-3; 13 bases map to TRBD2. The germline gives CDR1 LGHDT, CDR2 YNNKEL (reference sequence). This CDR3 has 18 amino acids. J was trimmed by 4 bases and V by 4 bases; bases with no gene match: 11. For the CDR3, the DNA is TGTGCCAGCAGCCGTCTCGGGACTAGCGGGGTAGGGGCAGATACGCAGTATTTT. Its protein is CASSRLGTSGVGADTQYF.

The chain couples TRBV20-1 to TRBJ1-5, with TRBD1 matching 8 bases. Germline-derived CDR1 and CDR2 are DFQATT and SNEGSKA (reference sequence). The V gene end was trimmed by 0 bases and the J gene end by 0 bases; junction bases not matched to a gene: 7. This CDR3 contains 17 residues. The CDR3 reads CSARDVQGVSSNQPQHF. As DNA, the CDR3 is TGCAGTGCTAGAGATGTACAGGGGGTATCTAGCAATCAGCCCCAGCATTTT.

The rearrangement uses TRBV5-6 and TRBJ1-1; a weak D match, TRBD1 (5 bases). Trimming cost V 5 bases and J 1 base, with 12 bases left between them. The CDR3 is 14 amino acids. The germline V gene encodes CDR1 SGHDT and CDR2 YYEEEE. The CDR3 reads CASRLGTGNTEAFF. DNA for the CDR3: TGTGCCAGCAGATTAGGCACAGGGAACACTGAAGCTTTCTTT.

This clonotype occurred a few times. This chain connects TRBV20-1 to TRBJ2-7; TRBD1 or TRBD2 may be the D gene (6 bases each). There are 15 residues in the CDR3. Trimming cost V 1 base and J 7 bases, with 20 bases left between them. CDR1 is DFQATT and CDR2 is SNEGSKA in the germline V gene (reference sequence). The CDR3 loop is CSARGRGLPLGEQYF. The DNA of the CDR3 is TGCAGTGCTAGAGGACGGGGGCTACCCCTTGGTGAGCAGTACTTC.

V usage is TRBV12-3 or TRBV12-4 and J usage is TRBJ2-1; D is uncertain. V was trimmed by 6 bases and J by 3 bases, leaving 3 bases between them. The CDR3 consists of 11 residues. The CDR3 loop reads CASRHYNEQFF. CDR3 bases: TGTGCCAGCAGGCACTACAATGAGCAGTTCTTC.

Turning to this clonotype: An end of the junction does not agree with germline; a read error may underlie this. The genes are TRBV20-1 and TRBJ1-1; D is unresolved. This CDR3 has 13 amino acids. The germline CDR1 and CDR2 sequences are DFQATT and SNEGSKA (reference sequence). CDR3 DNA: TGCAATGCTAGCGTCGGGCAGAACACTGAAGCTTTCTTT. It specifies CNASVGQNTEAFF.

This clonotype was recorded a few times. The V call is TRBV6-5, the J call TRBJ1-2; unclear D gene. V gave up 6 bases and J gave up 1 base, with 6 bases separating them. The CDR3 is 12 residues long. CDR1 and CDR2 from the germline V gene are MNHEY and SVGAGI. CDR3 sequence (DNA): TGTGCCAGCAGACGCCTTAACTATGGCTACACCTTC. Protein: CASRRLNYGYTF.

In its sample, this clonotype was seen a few times. V gene TRBV29-1 combines with J gene TRBJ2-3, with 8 nucleotides matching TRBD1. The trim removed 8 bases at V and 4 bases at J, leaving 5 bases unmatched. The CDR3 totals 12 residues. From germline, CDR1 is SQVTM and CDR2 ANQGSEA. The CDR3 DNA reads TGCAGCATCGGACAGGGCCCAGATACGCAGTATTTT. It is translated as CSIGQGPDTQYF.

The genes are TRBV5-5 and TRBJ1-1, with TRBD1 matching over 8 bases. Germline V CDR1 and CDR2: SGHKS, YYEKEE (reference sequence). V was pared by 2 bases and J by 1 base, with 10 bases of the junction left unmatched. The CDR3 totals 17 residues. The CDR3 here is CASSFQPGGSSNTEAFF. CDR3 nucleotide sequence: TGTGCCAGCAGCTTTCAACCAGGGGGCTCCTCGAACACTGAAGCTTTCTTT. Full variable domain (remainder filled in from reference TRBV5-5 and TRBJ1-1): DAGVTQSPTHLIKTRGQQVTLRCSPISGHKSVSWYQQVLGQGPQFIFQYYEKEERGRGNFPDRFSARQFPNYSSELNVNALLLGDSALYLCASSFQPGGSSNTEAFFGQGTRLTVV.

In this sample, this clonotype turned up a few times. The V gene is TRBV28, the J gene TRBJ1-1, with D perhaps matching TRBD1 (6 bases). The CDR3 sequence is 13 residues long. The V gene's germline CDR1 is MDHEN and CDR2 SYDVKM. V lost 7 bases, J lost 6 bases, and 15 bases lay in between. CDR3 in DNA: TGTGCCAGCAACCGCGGGGGGGGCCCTGAAGCTTTCTTT. This gives the protein CASNRGGGPEAFF.

This clonotype was observed at least ten times. The chain is built from TRBV20-1 and TRBJ1-6; D might be TRBD1 (5 bases). From germline, CDR1 is DFQATT and CDR2 SNEGSKA (reference sequence). V lost 5 bases to trimming and J lost 10 bases, with 18 bases between them. The length of the CDR3 is 14 residues. The CDR3 here is CSAESRDFGSPLHF. CDR3 nucleotide sequence: TGCAGTGCTGAAAGCAGGGATTTCGGGTCACCCCTCCACTTT.

A remark on this clonotype: One end of the junction does not line up with germline, which may come from a read error. The V gene is TRBV12-3 or TRBV12-4, the J gene TRBJ2-5; 8 bases map to TRBD2. The CDR3 length is 11 residues. The CDR3: CASSFDGRADF. Written as DNA, the CDR3 is TGTGCCAGCAGTTTTGACGGGAGGGCTGACTTC.

The table lists this clonotype with many counts. This chain joins TRBV20-1 and TRBJ1-5; 8 bases match TRBD1. Germline V gene sequence: CDR1 DFQATT, CDR2 SNEGSKA (reference sequence). The J segment lost 5 bases and the V segment lost 3 bases, leaving 6 bases of the junction unmatched. CDR3 length: 14 residues. Written as DNA, the CDR3 is TGCAGTGCTAGTTTACAGGGGGGAGATCAGCCCCAGCATTTT. It yields the protein CSASLQGGDQPQHF.

The chain has TRBV28 and TRBJ1-5, with D unresolved. CDR3 length: 13 amino acids. Deletions cut 9 bases from V and 4 bases from J, with 13 bases between. The germline CDR1 and CDR2 sequences are MDHEN and SYDVKM. The CDR3 region is CASVWVRNQPQHF. CDR3 nucleotides: TGTGCCAGTGTATGGGTGCGGAATCAGCCCCAGCATTTT. The full variable domain, its missing parts supplied by reference TRBV28 and TRBJ1-5, is DVKVTQSSRYLVKRTGEKVFLECVQDMDHENMFWYRQDPGLGLRLIYFSYDVKMKEKGDIPEGYSVSREKKERFSLILESASTNQTSMYLCASVWVRNQPQHFGDGTRLSIL.

This clonotype came up many times. This chain links TRBV19 with TRBJ2-1; D is perhaps TRBD2 (6 bases). V lost 6 bases and J 0 bases, leaving 15 bases between the germline ends. In germline, CDR1 is LNHDA, CDR2 SQIVND (reference sequence). The CDR3 has 16 residues. The CDR3 reads CASSKVSGSSYNEQFF. The CDR3 nucleotides read TGTGCCAGTAGCAAGGTTAGCGGTAGCTCCTACAATGAGCAGTTCTTC.

V and J are TRBV7-2 and TRBJ1-2; D remains unclear. Germline CDR1 reads SGHTA; CDR2 reads FQGNSA. The CDR3 extends over 12 amino acids. V was trimmed by 5 bases and J by 7 bases, leaving 11 bases between them. The CDR3 loop is CASSPVGFGYTF. The CDR3, as DNA: TGTGCCAGCAGCCCCGTTGGGTTTGGCTACACCTTC.

The chain carries TRBV5-1 and TRBJ1-5; D gene uncertain. CDR3 length: 15 amino acids. Germline V gives CDR1 SGHRS, CDR2 YFSETQ. Trimming left V 0 bases short and J 0 bases short, with 7 bases between. The CDR3 region has the DNA TGCGCCAGCAGCTTGGAGTACGGTAGCAATCAGCCCCAGCATTTT. Translated, it gives CASSLEYGSNQPQHF.

The chain employs TRBV3-1 and TRBJ1-2; tentative D call: TRBD1 (6 bases). Germline CDR1 and CDR2: LGHDT and YNNKEL (reference sequence). The CDR3 is 14 amino acids. V lost 4 bases to trimming and J lost 6 bases, with 15 bases between them. CDR3 protein: CASSRTDRSNGYTF. Written as DNA, the CDR3 is TGTGCCAGCAGCCGAACTGACAGGTCTAATGGCTACACCTTC.

The table lists this clonotype with many counts. The J gene is TRBJ2-1, the V gene TRBV4-2; 7 bases map to TRBD2. V lost 4 bases and J lost 4; bases outside the gene matches: 19. CDR1 and CDR2 (germline): LGHNA, YNFKEQ. CDR3 length: 19 amino acids. The CDR3 DNA reads TGTGCCAGCAGCCCGAGACTAGCAGACCAAAGCCCATTTTACAATGAGCAGTTCTTC. Its protein product is CASSPRLADQSPFYNEQFF.

V usage is TRBV20-1 and J usage is TRBJ1-5, with D tentatively TRBD1 (5 bases). The CDR3 contains 13 residues. With 4 bases removed from V and 5 bases from J, the gap between germline ends came to 12 bases. CDR1 is DFQATT, CDR2 SNEGSKA, per germline (reference sequence). CDR3 in DNA: TGCAGTGCTAAGGGCACCAGGGATCAGCCCCAGCATTTT. Its translation: CSAKGTRDQPQHF.

The chain uses TRBV6-5 and TRBJ1-1; D is uncertain. Germline CDR1 reads MNHEY; CDR2 reads SVGAGI. CDR3 size: 14 residues. V gave up 2 bases and J gave up 4 bases, with 11 bases separating them. The CDR3 is CASSYEGLGTEAFF. As DNA, the CDR3 is TGTGCCAGCAGTTACGAGGGCTTAGGCACTGAAGCTTTCTTT.

In this sample, this clonotype turned up a few times. The V and J genes are TRBV20-1 and TRBJ2-3, with D maybe TRBD2 (7 bases). The CDR3 is 15 residues long. Germline lookup yields CDR1 DFQATT and CDR2 SNEGSKA (reference sequence). The CDR3 DNA is TGCAGCCCGGCCCAGGGGATAGGGAGGGCAGATACGCAGTATTTT. Its translation: CSPAQGIGRADTQYF.